This T cell receptor beta chain was profiled in a study of chemoradiotherapy in HPV16-positive cancers. Unmatched junction bases numbered 4, after V lost 0 bases and J lost 2 bases. The CDR3 totals 16 residues. Germline lookup yields CDR1 SEHNR and CDR2 FQNEAQ (reference sequence). Some clones are missing from TCRdb's copy, which holds only in-frame ones; the method was immunoSEQ multiplex PCR. The table records some 70,000 clones, roughly 90% of them present only once. The material was blood, obtained from a patient who underwent chemoradiotherapy. The receptor was isolated from a human donor with HPV-associated anogenital cancer. The V call is TRBV7-9, the J call TRBJ1-2, with TRBD1 identical over 9 bases. The CDR3 protein is CASSLAPGTGNYGYTF. The CDR3 region has the DNA TGTGCCAGCAGCTTAGCTCCCGGGACAGGGAACTATGGCTACACCTTC. Filled out from reference TRBV7-9 and TRBJ1-2, the complete variable domain reads DTGVSQNPRHKITKRGQNVTFRCDPISEHNRLYWYRQTLGQGPEFLTYFQNEAQLEKSRLLSDRFSAERPKGSFSTLEIQRTEQGDSAMYLCASSLAPGTGNYGYTFGSGTRLTVV.